The entry below describes one TCR beta chain. Authors' processing steps: Amplification of reference gene primers was used by the study to estimate nucleated cell counts. The repertoire was sequenced with immunoSEQ multiplex PCR; TCRdb's copy has only in-frame clones and lacks some. The V and J calls and clone size are taken from that table; D and trimming were inferred from the DNA. The table shows around 80,000 clones, with over 60% occurring only once. This record belongs to a study of blood T cell repertoires in COVID-19. Study information: Material from acute and convalescent COVID-19 was sourced from the United States, Italy and Spain. Sources were T cells, B-cell-depleted T cells, or PBMCs; the material itself was cDNA or gDNA.

CDR1 is SGHTA, CDR2 FQGNSA, per germline. V shed 5 bases and J 2 bases; nucleotides not matched to a gene: 4. This CDR3 is built from 14 residues. The receptor was isolated from a woman aged 80 or older with active or convalescent COVID-19. The sample was peripheral blood. This chain connects TRBV7-2 to TRBJ2-3; 7 positions match TRBD1. The CDR3: CASSLTGFTDTQYF. The CDR3 DNA reads TGTGCCAGCAGCCTGACAGGGTTCACAGATACGCAGTATTTT. Using reference TRBV7-2 and TRBJ2-3 for the parts outside the CDR3, the full variable domain is GAGVSQSPSNKVTEKGKDVELRCDPISGHTALYWYRQSLGQGLEFLIYFQGNSAPDKSGLPSDRFSAERTGGSVSTLTIQRTQQEDSAVYLCASSLTGFTDTQYFGPGTRLTVL.